This T cell receptor (beta chain) comes out of a study of long-term antiretroviral therapy in people with HIV. This clone was observed once. The immunoSEQ assay was v3.0, run at survey level. The repertoire was sequenced with immunoSEQ multiplex PCR; TCRdb's copy has only in-frame clones and lacks some. The sample has over 35,000 clones; about 94% are singletons. Germline loops: CDR1 SNHLY, CDR2 FYNNEI. V gave up 8 bases and J gave up 7 bases, with 14 bases separating them. The CDR3 totals 12 residues. Here the sequenced sample was unsorted PBMCs, taken 9.2 years after starting antiretroviral therapy. V gene TRBV2 combines with J gene TRBJ1-2; a possible D gene is TRBD1 (6 bases). This receptor was taken from a man aged 30-40 years with HIV. CDR3 region: CASAPGQRGYTF. The CDR3 DNA follows: TGTGCCAGCGCCCCGGGACAACGTGGCTACACCTTC.